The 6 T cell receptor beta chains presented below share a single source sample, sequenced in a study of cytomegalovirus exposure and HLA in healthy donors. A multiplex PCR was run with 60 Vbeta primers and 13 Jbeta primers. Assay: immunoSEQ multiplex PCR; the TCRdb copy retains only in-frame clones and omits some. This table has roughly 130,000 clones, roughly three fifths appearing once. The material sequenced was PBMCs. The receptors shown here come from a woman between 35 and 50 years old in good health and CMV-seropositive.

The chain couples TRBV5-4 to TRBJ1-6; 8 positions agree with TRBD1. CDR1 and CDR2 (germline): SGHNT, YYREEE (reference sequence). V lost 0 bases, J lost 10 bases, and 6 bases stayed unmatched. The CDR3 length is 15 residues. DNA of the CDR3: TGTGCCAGCAGCTTGGGGGCAGGGGGCGTCTCACCCCTCCACTTT. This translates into CASSLGAGGVSPLHF.

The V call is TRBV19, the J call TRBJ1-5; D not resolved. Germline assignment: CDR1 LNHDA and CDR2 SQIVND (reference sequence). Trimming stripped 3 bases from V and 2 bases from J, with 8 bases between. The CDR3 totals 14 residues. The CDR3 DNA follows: TGTGCCAGTAGTATTAGCCCCGGCAATCAGCCCCAGCATTTT. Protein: CASSISPGNQPQHF.

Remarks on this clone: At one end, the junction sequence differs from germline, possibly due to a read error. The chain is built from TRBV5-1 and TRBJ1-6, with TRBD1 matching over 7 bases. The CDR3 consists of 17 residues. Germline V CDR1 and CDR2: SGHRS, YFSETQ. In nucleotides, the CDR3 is TGCGCCAGCAGCCGGGAGGGGACAGACCTCTTTAATTCACTCCTCCACTTT. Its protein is CASSREGTDLFNSLLHF.

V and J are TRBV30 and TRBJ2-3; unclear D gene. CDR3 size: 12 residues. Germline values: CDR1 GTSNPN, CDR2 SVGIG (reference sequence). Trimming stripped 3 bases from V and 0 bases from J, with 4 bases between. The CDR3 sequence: CAWSLSTDTQYF. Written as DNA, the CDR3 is TGTGCCTGGAGCCTTAGCACAGATACGCAGTATTTT.

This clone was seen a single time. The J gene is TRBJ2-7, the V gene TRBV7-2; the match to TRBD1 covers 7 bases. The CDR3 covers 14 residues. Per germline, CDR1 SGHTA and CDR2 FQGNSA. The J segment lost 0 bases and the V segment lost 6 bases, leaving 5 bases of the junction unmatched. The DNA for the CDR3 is TGTGCCAGCAGTCCGGGACAGAGCTCCTACGAGCAGTACTTC. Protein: CASSPGQSSYEQYF.

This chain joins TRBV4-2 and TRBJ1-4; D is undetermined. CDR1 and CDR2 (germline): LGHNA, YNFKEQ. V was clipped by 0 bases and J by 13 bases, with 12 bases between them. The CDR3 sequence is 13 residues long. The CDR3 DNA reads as TGTGCCAGCAGCCAAGAAGATCAGCGGGGACTGTTTTTT. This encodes CASSQEDQRGLFF.